This TCR beta chain was profiled in a study of blood T cell repertoires in COVID-19. For the study at large: Nucleic acid was either cDNA or gDNA, and it came from T cells, B-cell-depleted T cells, or PBMCs.

The CDR3 sequence is 11 residues long. The germline gives CDR1 SQVTM, CDR2 ANQGSEA. Trimming pared 7 bases from V and 3 bases from J, leaving 6 bases between. Data came from immunoSEQ multiplex PCR; TCRdb stores just in-frame clones and leaves some out. Of more than 120,000 clones listed, 87% are singletons. The TCR sequence derives from a woman in her forties or fifties with active or convalescent COVID-19. The V and J genes are TRBV29-1 and TRBJ2-2; no firm D call. The sample consisted of peripheral blood. CDR3 nucleotides: TGCAGCGGTGACTACACCGGGGAGCTGTTTTTT. This gives the protein CSGDYTGELFF.